These 10 T cell receptor beta chains share one sample of origin, sequenced in a study of blood T cell repertoires in COVID-19. Assay: immunoSEQ multiplex PCR; the TCRdb copy retains only in-frame clones and omits some. The sample has around 100,000 clones; over 80% are singletons. Sequenced material: peripheral blood. Receptor source: a woman aged 70-85 years with acute or convalescent COVID-19.

Details on this clone: The sample has other DNA sequences that encode this CDR3 too. V gene TRBV3-1 (or the pseudogene TRBV3-2) combines with J gene TRBJ1-5; TRBD1 agrees at 10 bases. The germline gives CDR1 LGHDT, CDR2 YNNKEL (reference sequence). V lost 4 bases and J lost 2; bases outside the gene matches: 2. This CDR3 spans 15 amino acids. This chain's CDR3 is CASSLGTGGNQPQHF. DNA of the CDR3: TGTGCCAGCAGCCTGGGGACAGGGGGCAATCAGCCCCAGCATTTT.

The chain employs TRBV11-1 and TRBJ1-1; D call uncertain. V was clipped by 5 bases and J by 1 base, with 8 bases between them. Germline V CDR1 and CDR2: SGHAT, FQDESV (reference sequence). The CDR3 totals 13 residues. CDR3 nucleotides: TGTGCCAGCAGCCGAGAGCCGAACACTGAAGCTTTCTTT. Its translation is CASSREPNTEAFF.

This chain connects TRBV6-2 or TRBV6-3 to TRBJ2-2; 9 bases map to TRBD2. Germline CDR1 reads MNHEY; CDR2 reads SVGEGT. The CDR3 is made up of 17 amino acids. Trimming at V came to 5 bases and at J to 5 bases, leaving 12 bases not matched to a gene. CDR3 sequence: CASSRTPAGGRTGELFF. The CDR3 coding sequence is TGTGCCAGCAGTCGTACCCCCGCGGGGGGGCGGACCGGGGAGCTGTTTTTT.

The CDR3 protein is CATSDPTTSHEQYF. The CDR3 DNA is TGTGCCACCAGTGACCCCACGACTAGTCACGAGCAGTACTTC. The J gene is TRBJ2-7, the V gene TRBV24-1, with a possible D match to TRBD2 (6 bases). The germline V gene has CDR1 KGHDR and CDR2 SFDVKD. V was pared by 4 bases and J by 5 bases, with 14 bases between. CDR3 length: 14 residues.

This sequence joins TRBV27 and TRBJ1-2; 7 bases align to TRBD1. This CDR3 is 15 amino acids long. J lost 2 bases, V lost 3 bases, and 6 bases had no gene match. Per the germline V gene, CDR1 is MNHEY and CDR2 is SMNVEV (reference sequence). The CDR3 DNA sequence: TGTGCCAGCAGTTTTCGGGACAGCCTAAACTATGGCTACACCTTC. Translating gives CASSFRDSLNYGYTF.

V usage is TRBV5-1 and J usage is TRBJ1-2; a weak D match, TRBD1 (5 bases). The CDR3 runs to 14 residues. The germline V gene encodes CDR1 SGHRS and CDR2 YFSETQ. The ends were cut back, 0 bases at V and 4 bases at J, with 10 bases in the middle. Here the CDR3 DNA reads TGCGCCAGCAGCTTGGAGGCACAGGCCTATGGCTACACCTTC. Protein product: CASSLEAQAYGYTF.

This rearrangement joins TRBV7-8 to TRBJ1-6; 10 bases match TRBD1. With 5 bases clipped from V and 9 bases from J, the junction kept 7 bases outside the gene matches. Germline V gene sequence: CDR1 SGHVS, CDR2 FQNEAQ. The CDR3 runs 15 residues. CDR3 residues: CASSAPGQGISPLHF. In DNA, the CDR3 is TGTGCCAGCAGCGCTCCGGGACAGGGGATTTCACCCCTCCACTTT.

This chain joins TRBV29-1 and TRBJ2-7, with D maybe TRBD1 (5 bases). This CDR3 is 13 amino acids long. The V gene lost 6 bases and the J gene lost 0 bases, with 12 bases spanning the gap. Per the germline V gene, CDR1 is SQVTM and CDR2 is ANQGSEA. The CDR3 here is CSVQDTVSYEQYF. The DNA for the CDR3 is TGCAGCGTCCAGGACACGGTCTCCTACGAGCAGTACTTC.

The chain links TRBV4-1 to TRBJ2-1; tentative D call: TRBD1 (6 bases). The length of the CDR3 is 17 residues. The germline V and J ends were trimmed by 3 bases and 3 bases, with 18 bases remaining between them. Per germline, CDR1 MGHRA and CDR2 YSYEKL. DNA for the CDR3: TGCGCCAGCAGCCAGAGCAATTCCGGGACACGCTACAATGAGCAGTTCTTC. As protein: CASSQSNSGTRYNEQFF.

The chain combines TRBV27 with TRBJ2-7, with a weak D call TRBD1 (5 bases). V gave up 4 bases and J gave up 4 bases, with 17 bases separating them. The CDR3 contains 15 residues. CDR1 and CDR2 from the germline V gene are MNHEY and SMNVEV (reference sequence). CDR3 residues: CASSSPRTRTYEQYF. DNA of the CDR3: TGTGCCAGCAGTTCACCCCGAACGAGGACATACGAGCAGTACTTC.